The 23 T cell receptor beta chains reported below all come from one sample, sequenced in a study of glioma-infiltrating T cells after dendritic cell vaccination. Clones were read by immunoSEQ multiplex PCR, and TCRdb kept only the in-frame ones, dropping some. Seen here are 85,000 to 100,000 clones, approximately 81% observed once, and the top ten hold over 6.5%. Time point reported: after dendritic cell vaccination, including at tumor progression/relapse. The source material was blood, sampled after dendritic cell vaccination. The source of these receptors is a human donor with glioblastoma.

The genes are TRBV5-1 and TRBJ2-1; TRBD2 agrees at 13 bases. CDR1 is SGHRS, CDR2 YFSETQ, per germline. This CDR3 region has 16 residues. Trimming took 3 bases from V and 9 from J; bases not matched to a gene: 9. CDR3 nucleotide sequence: TGCGCCAGCAGCTACACTAGCGGGGGGGCCCAAATTGAGCAGTTCTTC. This gives the protein CASSYTSGGAQIEQFF.

V gene TRBV6-5 combines with J gene TRBJ1-2; the match to TRBD1 covers 9 bases. The CDR3 is made up of 15 amino acids. Germline assignment: CDR1 MNHEY and CDR2 SVGAGI. J lost 1 base, V lost 6 bases, and 6 bases had no gene match. The DNA of the CDR3 is TGTGCCAGCAGGCCTCCGGGACAGGGTAACTATGGCTACACCTTC. It yields the protein CASRPPGQGNYGYTF.

This clone was detected only once. J is TRBJ2-7 and V is TRBV29-1; TRBD1 agrees at 9 bases. V lost 4 bases to trimming and J lost 5 bases; unmatched junction nucleotides: 12. The germline V gene has CDR1 SQVTM and CDR2 ANQGSEA. There are 15 residues in the CDR3. CDR3 bases: TGCAGCGTTGGTCTAATTAAGACAGGGGGACACGAGCAGTACTTC. Translation: CSVGLIKTGGHEQYF.

The rearrangement links TRBV28 to TRBJ1-1; possibly TRBD1 for D (6 bases). This CDR3 comprises 14 residues. Germline V CDR1 and CDR2: MDHEN, SYDVKM. V lost 8 bases to trimming and J lost 6 bases, with 19 bases between them. CDR3 protein: CASGSGGRDPEAFF. The DNA of the CDR3 is TGTGCCAGCGGTAGCGGGGGGCGAGATCCTGAAGCTTTCTTT.

This sequence joins TRBV5-4 and TRBJ1-2; D remains ambiguous. This CDR3 spans 13 amino acids. Trimming took 0 bases from V and 2 from J, leaving 5 bases between them. Germline values: CDR1 SGHNT, CDR2 YYREEE (reference sequence). CDR3 DNA: TGTGCCAGCAGCTTGGGAGAGAACTATGGCTACACCTTC. It is translated as CASSLGENYGYTF.

The genes are TRBV28 and TRBJ1-2; tentatively, D is TRBD1 (5 bases). The CDR3 is 14 residues long. V lost 1 base, J lost 2 bases, and 8 bases lay in between. Germline-derived CDR1 and CDR2 are MDHEN and SYDVKM. The CDR3 DNA is TGTGCCAGCAGTTTATCGGGGGACAACTATGGCTACACCTTC. Its translation is CASSLSGDNYGYTF.

The gene calls are TRBV4-3 and TRBJ2-7; 12 bases agree with TRBD2. V lost 0 bases and J lost 0; bases outside the gene matches: 6. The CDR3 extends over 18 amino acids. Germline values: CDR1 LGHNA, CDR2 YSLEER. The CDR3 loop reads CASSQDTSGGPSSYEQYF. CDR3 coding DNA: TGCGCCAGCAGCCAAGATACTAGCGGGGGGCCCAGCTCCTACGAGCAGTACTTC.

This clone was observed a handful of times. The J gene is TRBJ2-3, the V gene TRBV6-4; TRBD2 aligns across 8 bases. Germline V gene lookup returns CDR1 MRHNA and CDR2 SNTAGT. CDR3 size: 15 residues. Trimming took 4 bases from V and 4 from J; bases not matched to a gene: 7. The CDR3 nucleotides read TGTGCCAGCAGTGCCGGGGGGGCCGATTCAGATACGCAGTATTTT. Translated: CASSAGGADSDTQYF.

In its sample, this clone was seen a few times. The chain combines TRBV7-2 with TRBJ2-7; no reliable D call. This CDR3 contains 11 residues. The germline V and J ends were trimmed by 5 bases and 2 bases, with 4 bases remaining between them. Per germline, CDR1 SGHTA and CDR2 FQGNSA. For the CDR3, the DNA is TGTGCCAGCAGCCCTACCTACGAGCAGTACTTC. It yields the protein CASSPTYEQYF.

V gene TRBV27 combines with J gene TRBJ1-2; 11 bases line up with TRBD1. This CDR3 comprises 15 residues. The V segment lost 5 bases and the J segment 6 bases; nucleotides outside the gene matches: 8. Looked up from germline, CDR1 is MNHEY and CDR2 is SMNVEV (reference sequence). CDR3 bases: TGTGCCAGCAGTCCCCGGGACAGGGGGAGGGATGGCTACACCTTC. Translated, it gives CASSPRDRGRDGYTF.

The V gene is TRBV5-1, the J gene TRBJ2-1, with TRBD2 matching 9 bases. The V gene end was trimmed by 1 base and the J gene end by 5 bases; junction bases not matched to a gene: 10. CDR3 size: 17 residues. Germline V gene sequence: CDR1 SGHRS, CDR2 YFSETQ. The CDR3 coding sequence is TGCGCCAGCAGCTTGAGGCGGGAGGGCCTGAGTAACAATGAGCAGTTCTTC. This codes for CASSLRREGLSNNEQFF.

A few counts support this clone. The chain joins TRBV18 to TRBJ2-7; TRBD2 aligns across 7 bases. The length of the CDR3 is 15 residues. Germline-derived CDR1 and CDR2 are KGHSH and LQKENI. Trimming removed 3 bases from V and 10 bases from J; junction bases left unmatched: 15. CDR3 in DNA: TGTGCCAGCTCACCCCGTGAAGCGGGGCGTGGGGAACAGTACTTC. Translating it yields CASSPREAGRGEQYF.

V usage is TRBV6-5 and J usage is TRBJ2-2; D ambiguous. V lost 0 bases and J lost 7, with 6 bases in between. CDR1 and CDR2 from the germline V gene are MNHEY and SVGAGI. The CDR3 has 13 residues. DNA for the CDR3: TGTGCCAGCAGTTACTCGTTCGTCGGGGAGCTGTTTTTT. Protein product: CASSYSFVGELFF.

The chain combines TRBV6-1 with TRBJ1-4; 9 nucleotides match TRBD1. V dropped 6 bases and J dropped 6; count of bases not matched to a gene: 5. Germline CDR1 reads MNHNS; CDR2 reads SASEGT. This CDR3 is 14 amino acids long. The CDR3 DNA reads as TGTGCCAGCAGAATGGGACAGGGCGATGAAAAACTGTTTTTT. Protein: CASRMGQGDEKLFF.

The chain joins TRBV7-2 to TRBJ2-1; D might be TRBD2 (6 bases). Trimming took off 5 bases at V and 5 bases at J, with 19 bases between the two ends. The CDR3 runs 16 residues. Germline-derived CDR1 and CDR2 are SGHTA and FQGNSA. CDR3 region: CASSPQADYLNNEQFF. CDR3 nucleotides: TGTGCCAGCAGCCCCCAGGCGGACTACCTAAACAATGAGCAGTTCTTC.

The chain is built from TRBV7-3 and TRBJ2-1; 14 nucleotides agree with TRBD2. The germline gives CDR1 SGHTA, CDR2 FQGTGA. V lost 2 bases to trimming and J lost 8 bases; unmatched junction nucleotides: 2. The CDR3 is 15 residues long. CDR3 loop: CASSLGTSGSDEQFF. The CDR3 region has the DNA TGTGCCAGCAGCTTAGGGACTAGCGGGAGCGATGAGCAGTTCTTC.

The CDR3 bases are TGTGCCAGCAGCTCCCCACTTACTAACTATGGCTACACCTTC. Its translation is CASSSPLTNYGYTF. The chain recombines TRBV5-5 with TRBJ1-2; D not certain. Trimming took 3 bases from V and 0 from J, leaving 9 bases between them. Germline V CDR1 and CDR2: SGHKS, YYEKEE (reference sequence). The CDR3 spans 14 residues. The whole variable domain, remainder taken from reference TRBV5-5 and TRBJ1-2, is DAGVTQSPTHLIKTRGQQVTLRCSPISGHKSVSWYQQVLGQGPQFIFQYYEKEERGRGNFPDRFSARQFPNYSSELNVNALLLGDSALYLCASSSPLTNYGYTFGSGTRLTVV.

The rearrangement joins TRBV11-1 to TRBJ2-7; D possibly corresponds to TRBD1 (5 bases). Germline V gene data show CDR1 as SGHAT and CDR2 as FQDESV (reference sequence). The CDR3 covers 14 residues. V lost 1 base and J 2 bases, leaving 9 bases between the germline ends. The CDR3 DNA reads TGTGCCAGCAGCTTAGATCAGGGAACCTACGAGCAGTACTTC. It yields the protein CASSLDQGTYEQYF.

This clone was detected only once. The V and J genes are TRBV28 and TRBJ2-1; 14 bases agree with TRBD2. Looked up from germline, CDR1 is MDHEN and CDR2 is SYDVKM. This CDR3 region has 19 residues. V gave up 3 bases and J gave up 4 bases; unmatched junction bases: 11. This chain's CDR3 is CASSFPSTSGRESYNEQFF. The CDR3 nucleotides are TGTGCCAGCAGTTTCCCCTCGACTAGCGGGAGGGAGAGTTACAATGAGCAGTTCTTC. Based on the CDR3 plus reference TRBV28 and TRBJ2-1, the full variable domain is DVKVTQSSRYLVKRTGEKVFLECVQDMDHENMFWYRQDPGLGLRLIYFSYDVKMKEKGDIPEGYSVSREKKERFSLILESASTNQTSMYLCASSFPSTSGRESYNEQFFGPGTRLTVL.

This chain links TRBV9 with TRBJ2-2, with 8 bases matching TRBD1. The CDR3 contains 15 residues. V lost 0 bases, J lost 3 bases, and 1 base stayed unmatched. Germline CDR1 and CDR2: SGDLS and YYNGEE. CDR3 DNA: TGTGCCAGCAGCGTAGACAGGGGGGACACCGGGGAGCTGTTTTTT. As protein: CASSVDRGDTGELFF.

DNA of the CDR3: TGTGCCAGCAGGCCTCGACAGGGTGGGGCCAACGTCCTGACTTTC. This codes for CASRPRQGGANVLTF. The rearrangement links TRBV27 to TRBJ2-6; 7 bases are shared with TRBD1. Germline CDR1 MNHEY, CDR2 SMNVEV (reference sequence). The length of the CDR3 is 15 residues. V lost 6 bases, J lost 3 bases, and 5 bases stayed unmatched.

V usage is TRBV28 and J usage is TRBJ1-5; 8 bases match TRBD1. Germline V gene sequence: CDR1 MDHEN, CDR2 SYDVKM. Germline trimming cut 5 bases from V and 5 bases from J; bases unmatched to any gene: 5. The CDR3 runs 14 residues. CDR3 in amino acids: CASSLGTGHQPQHF. In DNA form, the CDR3 reads TGTGCCAGCAGTCTCGGGACAGGTCATCAGCCCCAGCATTTT.

The chain uses TRBV27 and TRBJ2-2; TRBD1 aligns across 10 bases. The CDR3 extends over 15 amino acids. V lost 11 bases to trimming and J lost 7 bases; unmatched junction nucleotides: 13. Germline V gene lookup returns CDR1 MNHEY and CDR2 SMNVEV (reference sequence). CDR3 protein: CACRTWTGGVGELFF. In DNA, the CDR3 is TGTGCCTGCCGTACTTGGACAGGGGGTGTCGGGGAGCTGTTTTTT.